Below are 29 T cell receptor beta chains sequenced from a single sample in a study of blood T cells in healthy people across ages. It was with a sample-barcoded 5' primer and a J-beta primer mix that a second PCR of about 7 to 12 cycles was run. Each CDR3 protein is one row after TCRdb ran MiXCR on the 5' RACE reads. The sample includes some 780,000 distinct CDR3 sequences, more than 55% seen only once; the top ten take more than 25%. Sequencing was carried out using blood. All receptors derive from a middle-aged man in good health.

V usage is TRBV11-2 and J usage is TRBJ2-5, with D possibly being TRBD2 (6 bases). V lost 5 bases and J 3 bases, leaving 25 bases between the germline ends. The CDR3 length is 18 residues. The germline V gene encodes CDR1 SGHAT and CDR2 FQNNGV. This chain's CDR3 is CASSRIWRGSRGKETQYF. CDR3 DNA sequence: TGTGCCAGCAGCCGGATTTGGAGGGGTAGCCGGGGGAAAGAGACCCAGTACTTC.

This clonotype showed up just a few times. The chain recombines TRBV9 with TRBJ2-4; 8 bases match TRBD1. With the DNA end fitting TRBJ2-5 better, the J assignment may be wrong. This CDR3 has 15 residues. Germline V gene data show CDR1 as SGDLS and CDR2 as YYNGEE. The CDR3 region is CASSATDRGGETQYF. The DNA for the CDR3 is TGTGCCAGCAGCGCGACAGACAGGGGCGGGGAGACCCAGTACTTC.

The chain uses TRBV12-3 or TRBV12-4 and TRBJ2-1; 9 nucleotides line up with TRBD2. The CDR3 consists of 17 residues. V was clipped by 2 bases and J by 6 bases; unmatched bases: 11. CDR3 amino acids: CASSLQRGAVQGNEQFF. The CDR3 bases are TGTGCCAGCAGTTTACAGCGGGGGGCCGTTCAAGGCAATGAGCAGTTCTTC.

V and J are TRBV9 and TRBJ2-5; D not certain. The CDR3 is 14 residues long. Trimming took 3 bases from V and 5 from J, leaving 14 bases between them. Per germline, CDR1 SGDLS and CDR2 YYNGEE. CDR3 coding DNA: TGTGCCAGCAGCGGGGCGGCGGCCGAGGAGACCCAGTACTTC. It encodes CASSGAAAEETQYF. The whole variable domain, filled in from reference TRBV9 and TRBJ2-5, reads DSGVTQTPKHLITATGQRVTLRCSPRSGDLSVYWYQQSLDQGLQFLIQYYNGEERAKGNILERFSAQQFPDLHSELNLSSLELGDSALYFCASSGAAAEETQYFGPGTRLLVL.

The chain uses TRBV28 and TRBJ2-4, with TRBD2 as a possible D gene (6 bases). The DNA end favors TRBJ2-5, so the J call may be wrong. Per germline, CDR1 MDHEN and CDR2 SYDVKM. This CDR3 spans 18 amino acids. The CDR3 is CASSLFRLGDFWQETQYF. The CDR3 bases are TGTGCCAGCAGTTTATTTAGACTAGGGGACTTCTGGCAAGAGACCCAGTACTTC.

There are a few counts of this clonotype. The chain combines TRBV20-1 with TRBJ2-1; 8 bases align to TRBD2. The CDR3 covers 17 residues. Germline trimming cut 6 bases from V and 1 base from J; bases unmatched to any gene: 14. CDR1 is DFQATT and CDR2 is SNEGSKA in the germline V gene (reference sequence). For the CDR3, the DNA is TGCAGTGCGACCAACCCAGCGGGAGCAGGTTCCTACAATGAGCAGTTCTTC. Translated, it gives CSATNPAGAGSYNEQFF.

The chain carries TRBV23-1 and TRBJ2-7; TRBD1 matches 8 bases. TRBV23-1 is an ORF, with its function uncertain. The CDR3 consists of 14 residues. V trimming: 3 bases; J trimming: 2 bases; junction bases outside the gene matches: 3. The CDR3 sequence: CASSHSGGPYEQYF. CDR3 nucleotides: TGCGCCAGCAGTCATTCAGGGGGCCCCTACGAGCAGTACTTC.

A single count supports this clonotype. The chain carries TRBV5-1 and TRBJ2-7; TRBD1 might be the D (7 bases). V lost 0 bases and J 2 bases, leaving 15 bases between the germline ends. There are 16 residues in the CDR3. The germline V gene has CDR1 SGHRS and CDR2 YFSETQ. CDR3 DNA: TGCGCCAGCAGCTTGGGGGCGACAGGGAGGACCTACGAGCAGTACTTC. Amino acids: CASSLGATGRTYEQYF.

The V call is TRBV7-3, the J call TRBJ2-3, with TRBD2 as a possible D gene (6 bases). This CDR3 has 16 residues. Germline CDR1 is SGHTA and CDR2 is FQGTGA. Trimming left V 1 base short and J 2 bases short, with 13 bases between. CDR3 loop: CASSLNFGGLTDTQYF. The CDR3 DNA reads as TGTGCCAGCAGCTTAAATTTTGGAGGGCTCACAGATACGCAGTATTTT.

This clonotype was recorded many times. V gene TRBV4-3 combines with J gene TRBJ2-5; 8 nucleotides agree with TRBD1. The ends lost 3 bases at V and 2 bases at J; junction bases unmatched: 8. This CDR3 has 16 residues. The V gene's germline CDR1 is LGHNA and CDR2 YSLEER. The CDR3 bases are TGCGCCAGCAGCCAGGGTTTCGGGACAGGTCAAGAGACCCAGTACTTC. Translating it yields CASSQGFGTGQETQYF.

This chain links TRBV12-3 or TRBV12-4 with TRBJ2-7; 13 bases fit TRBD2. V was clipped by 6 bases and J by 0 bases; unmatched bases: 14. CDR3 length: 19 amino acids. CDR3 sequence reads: CASSGAPGTSGESSYEQYF. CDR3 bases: TGTGCCAGCAGCGGGGCTCCTGGGACTAGCGGGGAGAGCTCCTACGAGCAGTACTTC.

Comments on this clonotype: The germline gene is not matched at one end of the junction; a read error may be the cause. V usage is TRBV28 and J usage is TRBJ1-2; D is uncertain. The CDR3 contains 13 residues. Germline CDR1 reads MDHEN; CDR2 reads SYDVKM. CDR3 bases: TGTGCCAGCAACCCCGGGCCTTTATATGGCCACACCTTC. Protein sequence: CASNPGPLYGHTF.

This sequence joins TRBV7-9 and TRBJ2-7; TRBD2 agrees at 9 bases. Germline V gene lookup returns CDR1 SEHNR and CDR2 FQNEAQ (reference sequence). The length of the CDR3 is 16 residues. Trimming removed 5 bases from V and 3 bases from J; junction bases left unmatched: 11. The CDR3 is CASSPPDLAGHYEQYF. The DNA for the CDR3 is TGTGCCAGCAGCCCCCCTGACCTAGCGGGGCACTACGAGCAGTACTTC.

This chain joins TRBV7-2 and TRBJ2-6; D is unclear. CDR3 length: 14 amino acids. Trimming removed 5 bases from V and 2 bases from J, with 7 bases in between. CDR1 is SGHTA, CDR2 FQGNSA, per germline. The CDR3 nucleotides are TGTGCCAGCAGCGCAGTAACTGGGGCCAACGTCCTGACTTTC. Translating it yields CASSAVTGANVLTF.

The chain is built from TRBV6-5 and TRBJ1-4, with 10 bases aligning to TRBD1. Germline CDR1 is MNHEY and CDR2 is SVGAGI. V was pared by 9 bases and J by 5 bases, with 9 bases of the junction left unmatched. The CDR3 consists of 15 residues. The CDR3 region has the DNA TGTGCCAGTGCGTATTGGGGACAGGGGAATGAAAAACTGTTTTTT. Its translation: CASAYWGQGNEKLFF.

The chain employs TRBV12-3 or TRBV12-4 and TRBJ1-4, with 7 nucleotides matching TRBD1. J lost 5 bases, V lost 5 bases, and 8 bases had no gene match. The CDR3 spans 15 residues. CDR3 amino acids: CASSNRDRQNEKLFF. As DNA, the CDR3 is TGTGCCAGCAGTAACCGGGACAGACAAAATGAAAAACTGTTTTTT.

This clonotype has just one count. The CDR3 DNA reads TGTGCCAGCCGCATCTCCCCGGTCACCAATGAGCAGTTCTTC. Protein sequence: CASRISPVTNEQFF. The chain links TRBV6-2 or TRBV6-3 to TRBJ2-1; D gene ambiguous. CDR1 MNHEY and CDR2 SVGEGT come from the germline V gene. Trimming cost V 8 bases and J 6 bases, with 17 bases left between them. The CDR3 sequence is 14 residues long.

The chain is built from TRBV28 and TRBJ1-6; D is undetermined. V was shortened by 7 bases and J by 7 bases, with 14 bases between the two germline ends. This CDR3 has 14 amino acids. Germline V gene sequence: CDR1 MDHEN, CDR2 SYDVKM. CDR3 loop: CASTSSGPNSPLHF. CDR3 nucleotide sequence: TGTGCCAGCACCTCAAGCGGGCCGAATTCACCCCTCCACTTT.

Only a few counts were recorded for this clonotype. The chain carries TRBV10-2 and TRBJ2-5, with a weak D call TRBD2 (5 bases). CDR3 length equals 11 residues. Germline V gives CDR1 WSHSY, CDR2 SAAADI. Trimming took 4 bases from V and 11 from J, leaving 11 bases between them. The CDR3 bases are TGCGCCAGCAGTGCAGAGTGGGAGCAGTACTTC. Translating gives CASSAEWEQYF.

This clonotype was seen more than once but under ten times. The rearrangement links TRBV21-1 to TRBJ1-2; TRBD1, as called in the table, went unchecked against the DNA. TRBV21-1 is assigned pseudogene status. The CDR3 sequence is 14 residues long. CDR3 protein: CASSTGQGVNGYTF. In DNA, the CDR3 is TGTGCCAGCAGCACAGGACAGGGAGTTAATGGCTACACCTTC.

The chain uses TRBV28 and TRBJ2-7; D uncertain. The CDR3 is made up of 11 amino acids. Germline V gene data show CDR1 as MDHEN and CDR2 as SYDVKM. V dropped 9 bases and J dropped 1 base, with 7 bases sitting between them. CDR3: CASCDSYEQYF. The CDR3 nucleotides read TGTGCCAGTTGTGATTCCTACGAGCAGTACTTC.

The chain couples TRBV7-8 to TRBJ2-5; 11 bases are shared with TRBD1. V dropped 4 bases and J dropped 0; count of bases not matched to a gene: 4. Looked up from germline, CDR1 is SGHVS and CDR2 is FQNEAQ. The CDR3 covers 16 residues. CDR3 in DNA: TGTGCCAGCAGCTCCGGACAGGGGGCTTACCAAGAGACCCAGTACTTC. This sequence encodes CASSSGQGAYQETQYF.

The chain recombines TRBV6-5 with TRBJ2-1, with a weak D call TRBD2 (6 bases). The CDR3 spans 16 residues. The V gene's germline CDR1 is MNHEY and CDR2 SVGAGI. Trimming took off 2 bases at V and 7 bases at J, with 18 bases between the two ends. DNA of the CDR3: TGTGCCAGCAGTTACCTCGGGGGAGTCTGGGGGAATGAGCAGTTCTTC. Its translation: CASSYLGGVWGNEQFF.

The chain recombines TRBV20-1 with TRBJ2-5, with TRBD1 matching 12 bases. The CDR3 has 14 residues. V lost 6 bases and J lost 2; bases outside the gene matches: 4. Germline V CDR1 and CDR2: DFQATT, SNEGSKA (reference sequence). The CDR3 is CSAGTGGGQETQYF. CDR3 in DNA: TGCAGTGCGGGGACAGGGGGCGGGCAAGAGACCCAGTACTTC.

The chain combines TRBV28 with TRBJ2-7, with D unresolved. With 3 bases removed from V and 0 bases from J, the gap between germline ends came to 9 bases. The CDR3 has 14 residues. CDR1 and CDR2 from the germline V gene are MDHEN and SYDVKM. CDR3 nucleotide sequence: TGTGCCAGCAGTTTGTCGGCAAGCTCCTACGAGCAGTACTTC. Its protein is CASSLSASSYEQYF.

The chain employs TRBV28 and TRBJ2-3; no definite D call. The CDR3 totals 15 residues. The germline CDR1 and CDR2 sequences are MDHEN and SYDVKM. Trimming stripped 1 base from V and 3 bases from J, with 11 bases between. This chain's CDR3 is CASSLLGIGTDTQYF. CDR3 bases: TGTGCCAGCAGTTTATTGGGGATAGGAACAGATACGCAGTATTTT.

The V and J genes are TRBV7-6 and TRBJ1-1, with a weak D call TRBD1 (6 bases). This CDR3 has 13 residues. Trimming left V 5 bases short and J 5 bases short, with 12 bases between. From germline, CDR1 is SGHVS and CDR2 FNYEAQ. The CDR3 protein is CASSAFQGTEAFF. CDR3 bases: TGTGCCAGCAGCGCCTTTCAGGGGACTGAAGCTTTCTTT.

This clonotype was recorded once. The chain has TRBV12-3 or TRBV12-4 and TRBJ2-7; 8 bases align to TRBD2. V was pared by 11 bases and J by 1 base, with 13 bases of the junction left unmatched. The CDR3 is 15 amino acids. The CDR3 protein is CAVRLRSGASYEQYF. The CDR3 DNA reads TGTGCCGTTCGACTGCGTAGCGGGGCTTCCTACGAGCAGTACTTC.

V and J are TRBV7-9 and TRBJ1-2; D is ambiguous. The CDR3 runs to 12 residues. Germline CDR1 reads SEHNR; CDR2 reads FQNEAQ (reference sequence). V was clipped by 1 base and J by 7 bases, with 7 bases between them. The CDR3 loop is CASSLEQGGYTF. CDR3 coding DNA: TGTGCCAGCAGCTTAGAACAAGGTGGCTACACCTTC.